This TCR beta chain derives from a study of naive and memory T cell subsets. The V gene's germline CDR1 is SGHTA and CDR2 FQGNSA. The CDR3 covers 15 residues. Trimming stripped 5 bases from V and 2 bases from J, with 14 bases between. Both TRBC1 and TRBC2 were covered by a beta constant-region primer of two equimolar oligonucleotides. MiXCR, applied by TCRdb to the UMI-ligation and nested PCR reads, yields one record per CDR3 protein. The table has tens of thousands of distinct CDR3 sequences, around 14% seen once. This clonotype was counted a few times. The receptor was derived from a human donor in good health. This chain connects TRBV7-2 to TRBJ2-3; D gene ambiguous. Source material: central memory CD4+ T cells from blood. The CDR3 bases are TGTGCCAGCAGCGAGAGTGGAAGATTCACAGATACGCAGTATTTT. This encodes CASSESGRFTDTQYF.